Each of the 6 T cell receptor beta chains below was sequenced from the same sample in a study of spatial heterogeneity in lung cancer (dated by TCRdb to the late 2010s). Libraries came from 5' RACE. Reads for this sample came from a NextSeq 500. TCRdb reanalyzed the raw reads on its own, using fastp at Q25 for trimming and MiXCR for clone calling, and kept in-frame beta chains. One record per CDR3 amino acid sequence lists the most common genes and DNA. This sample is represented by 43,000 or so distinct CDR3 sequences; around 6.5% of them were singletons. The biggest ten clones account for about 39% of the sample. The meaning of the sample's time point label: sample taken at primary tumor resection. TCR sequencing used whole RNA extracted from tumor and nontumor lung tissue, or from cryopreserved PBMC samples, without cell sorting. Sequencing was performed on PBMCs, taken at surgery. Every receptor here comes from a female donor with early-stage non-small cell lung cancer.

This clonotype was counted at least ten times. The genes are TRBV3-1 and TRBJ2-1; 7 bases align to TRBD2. With V trimmed by 3 bases and J by 8 bases, 16 bases remained unmatched. This CDR3 is 17 amino acids long. Looked up from germline, CDR1 is LGHDT and CDR2 is YNNKEL (reference sequence). CDR3 nucleotides: TGTGCCAGCAGCCATGGCCGGGGGGATCCTGGATTCTATGAGCAGTTCTTC. As protein: CASSHGRGDPGFYEQFF.

J is TRBJ2-2 and V is TRBV6-6, with a tentative D call TRBD2 (5 bases). The CDR3 runs to 15 residues. Per the germline V gene, CDR1 is MNHNY and CDR2 is SVGAGI (reference sequence). The ends were cut back, 0 bases at V and 4 bases at J, with 9 bases in the middle. For the CDR3, the DNA is TGTGCCAGCAGTTACTCGGGTGGAGGCACCGGGGAGCTGTTTTTT. Translated, it gives CASSYSGGGTGELFF.

At least ten counts were recorded for this clonotype. In nucleotides, the CDR3 is TGTGCCAGCAGCTTAGGGGCGGGGGTCACAGATACGCAGTATTTT. Its translation: CASSLGAGVTDTQYF. The chain combines TRBV7-9 with TRBJ2-3; 7 positions match TRBD2. V lost 1 base, J lost 2 bases, and 3 bases stayed unmatched. This CDR3 is built from 15 residues. In germline, CDR1 is SEHNR, CDR2 FQNEAQ (reference sequence).

The chain links TRBV5-1 to TRBJ1-3, with D possibly matching TRBD1 (6 bases). The CDR3 is 13 residues long. Trimming took 4 bases from V and 4 from J, leaving 9 bases between them. The V gene's germline CDR1 is SGHRS and CDR2 YFSETQ. The CDR3 reads CASSNGGGNTIYF. CDR3 nucleotides: TGCGCCAGCAGCAACGGGGGCGGAAACACCATATATTTT.

This clonotype was detected many times. The chain links TRBV7-2 to TRBJ2-3; D gene uncertain. Between the trimmed V and J ends, which lost 2 bases and 0 bases, there was a span of 18 bases. Germline values: CDR1 SGHTA, CDR2 FQGNSA. CDR3 length equals 18 residues. The CDR3 protein is CASSLFLSTRTSTDTQYF. The CDR3 nucleotides are TGTGCCAGCAGCTTATTCCTTTCGACTCGAACTAGCACAGATACGCAGTATTTT.

This clonotype was detected many times. The V call is TRBV12-3 or TRBV12-4, the J call TRBJ2-5; D possibly matches TRBD1 or TRBD2 (6 bases each). This CDR3 is built from 14 residues. V was clipped by 3 bases and J by 5 bases, with 13 bases between them. CDR3: CASSFWGAGETQYF. Here the CDR3 DNA reads TGTGCCAGCAGTTTTTGGGGGGCGGGGGAGACCCAGTACTTC.